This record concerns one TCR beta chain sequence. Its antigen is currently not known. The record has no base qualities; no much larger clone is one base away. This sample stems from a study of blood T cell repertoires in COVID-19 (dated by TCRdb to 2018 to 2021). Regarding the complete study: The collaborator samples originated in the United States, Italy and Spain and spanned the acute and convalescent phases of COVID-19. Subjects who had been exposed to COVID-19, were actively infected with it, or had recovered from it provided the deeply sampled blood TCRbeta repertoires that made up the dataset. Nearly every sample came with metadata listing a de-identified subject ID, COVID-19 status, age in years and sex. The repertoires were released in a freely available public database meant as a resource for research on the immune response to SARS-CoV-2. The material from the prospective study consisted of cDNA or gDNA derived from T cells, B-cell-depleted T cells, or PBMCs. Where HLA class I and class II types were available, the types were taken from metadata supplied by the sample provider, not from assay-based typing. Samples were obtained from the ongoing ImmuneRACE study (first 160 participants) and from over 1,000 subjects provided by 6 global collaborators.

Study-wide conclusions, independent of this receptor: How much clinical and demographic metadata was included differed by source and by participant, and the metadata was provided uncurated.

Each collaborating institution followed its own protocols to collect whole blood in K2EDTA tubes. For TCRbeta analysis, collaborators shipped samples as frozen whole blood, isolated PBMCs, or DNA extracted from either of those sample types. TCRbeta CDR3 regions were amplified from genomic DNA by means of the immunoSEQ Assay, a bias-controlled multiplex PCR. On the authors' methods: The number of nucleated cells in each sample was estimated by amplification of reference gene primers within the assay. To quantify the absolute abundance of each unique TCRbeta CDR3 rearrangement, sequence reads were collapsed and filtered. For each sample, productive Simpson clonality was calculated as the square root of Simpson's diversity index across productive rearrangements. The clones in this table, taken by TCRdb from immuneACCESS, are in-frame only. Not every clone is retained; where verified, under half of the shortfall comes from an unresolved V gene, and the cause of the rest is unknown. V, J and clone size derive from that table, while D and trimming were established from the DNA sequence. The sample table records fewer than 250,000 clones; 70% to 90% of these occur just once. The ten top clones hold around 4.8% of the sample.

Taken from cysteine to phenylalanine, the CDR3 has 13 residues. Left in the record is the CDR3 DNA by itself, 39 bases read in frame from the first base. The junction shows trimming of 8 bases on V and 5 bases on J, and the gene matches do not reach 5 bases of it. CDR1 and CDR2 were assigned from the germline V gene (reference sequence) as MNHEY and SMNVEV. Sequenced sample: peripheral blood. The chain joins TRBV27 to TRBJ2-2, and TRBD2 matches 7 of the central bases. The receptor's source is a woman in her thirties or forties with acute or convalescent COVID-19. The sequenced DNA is TGTGCCAGCCTCGGGGGGTTGACCGGGGAGCTGTTTTTT. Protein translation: CASLGGLTGELFF.